A selection of T cell receptor beta chains follows, all from one sample in a study of blood T cell repertoires in COVID-19. Measured with immunoSEQ multiplex PCR; TCRdb has only the in-frame clones, and not every one. The sample shows a few hundred thousand clones, about nine tenths of them seen only once. Sequencing was done on a sample of PBMCs or T cells enriched from blood (not recorded which). The origin of the receptors is a woman in her 30s who had been exposed to COVID-19. Each CDR3 is given with its conserved first and last residue. The order of the fields is clone size, D gene, J gene, V gene, CDR3 length, CDR3 protein, CDR3 DNA. D genes are given only for firm matches. Clone size, where shown, is once, few, many, or a class for clones that have expanded.

>.|TRBD1|TRBJ1-5|TRBV5-5|14
CASSLEGGGQPQHF
TGTGCCAGCAGCTTGGAAGGGGGCGGTCAGCCCCAGCATTTT
>.|.|TRBJ1-2|TRBV3-1/TRBV3-2|14
CASSQDLGSGGYTF
TGTGCCAGCAGCCAAGATCTGGGTAGCGGTGGCTACACCTTC
>.|.|TRBJ2-2|TRBV18|16
CASSPFAGRNTGELFF
TGTGCCAGCTCACCATTCGCAGGGCGGAACACCGGGGAGCTGTTTTTT
>.|TRBD1|TRBJ1-1|TRBV29-1|14
CSVKTGDPNTEAFF
TGCAGCGTCAAAACAGGGGATCCGAACACTGAAGCTTTCTTT
>few|TRBD1|TRBJ1-1|TRBV6-6|14
CASRAGTAVTEAFF
TGTGCCAGCAGAGCCGGGACAGCTGTCACTGAAGCTTTCTTT
>.|.|TRBJ1-2|TRBV24-1|13
CATSDRRRYGYTF
TGTGCCACCAGTGATCGGAGAAGATATGGCTACACCTTC
>.|TRBD2|TRBJ2-3|TRBV5-1|19
CASPPRTSGIPGVTDTQYF
TGCGCCAGCCCCCCACGGACTAGCGGGATCCCCGGGGTCACAGATACGCAGTATTTT
>.|TRBD2|TRBJ2-1|TRBV12-5|16
CASGGGTSGRLNEQFF
TGTGCTAGTGGTGGGGGGACTAGCGGGAGGTTAAATGAGCAGTTCTTC
>.|.|TRBJ1-2|TRBV19|13
CASSITGDYGYTF
TGTGCCAGTAGTATTACAGGAGACTATGGCTACACCTTC
>.|.|TRBJ2-3|TRBV11-2|12
CASSLAGYTQYF
TGTGCCAGCAGCTTAGCCGGGTATACGCAGTATTTT
>.|.|TRBJ1-3|TRBV7-8|15
CASSLDYRAGNTIYF
TGTGCCAGCAGCTTAGACTACAGGGCCGGAAACACCATATATTTT
>.|.|TRBJ1-3|TRBV7-9|12
CASSPTGNTIYF
TGTGCCAGCAGCCCTACTGGAAACACCATATATTTT
>.|TRBD2|TRBJ2-2|TRBV6-1|18
CASSEYREGLAATGELFF
TGTGCCAGCAGTGAATACAGGGAGGGACTAGCGGCCACCGGGGAGCTGTTTTTT
>.|.|TRBJ2-3|TRBV18|16
CASSPSPGLNLDTQYF
TGTGCCAGCTCACCAAGCCCGGGACTGAACTTAGATACGCAGTATTTT
>.|TRBD1|TRBJ2-5|TRBV6-5|13
CASRTGYRETQYF
TGTGCCAGCAGGACAGGGTATCGGGAGACCCAGTACTTC
>.|TRBD1|TRBJ2-2|TRBV19|15
CASSGGTGRTGELFF
TGTGCCAGTAGTGGGGGGACAGGGCGAACCGGGGAGCTGTTTTTT
>.|.|TRBJ2-3|TRBV7-3|15
CASSTHAESTDTQYF
TGTGCCAGCAGCACCCACGCGGAGAGCACAGATACGCAGTATTTT
>once|.|TRBJ1-6|TRBV6-5|15
CASETGFSYNSPLHF
TGTGCCAGCGAAACAGGGTTCTCCTATAATTCACCCCTCCACTTT
>once|.|TRBJ1-2|TRBV28|15
CASSSQQGRSYGYTF
TGTGCCAGCAGTTCCCAACAGGGTAGGAGCTATGGCTACACCTTC
>.|.|TRBJ1-1|TRBV19|15
CASSIVAGVGTEAFF
TGTGCCAGTAGTATAGTTGCGGGAGTTGGAACTGAAGCTTTCTTT
>.|TRBD2|TRBJ2-2|TRBV7-8|14
CASSLTSGTGELFF
TGTGCCAGCAGCTTAACTAGCGGCACCGGGGAGCTGTTTTTT
>.|TRBD2|TRBJ2-5|TRBV5-1|14
CASSPDGSGETQYF
TGCGCCAGCAGCCCGGACGGTAGCGGGGAGACCCAGTACTTC
>.|TRBD1|TRBJ2-7|TRBV2|12
CASQGAKREQYF
TGTGCCTCACAGGGGGCAAAACGCGAGCAGTACTTC
>.|TRBD1|TRBJ2-7|TRBV5-1|17
CASSLQPGQGNLYEQYF
TGCGCCAGCAGCTTACAGCCGGGACAGGGAAACTTGTACGAGCAGTACTTC
>.|TRBD2|TRBJ2-1|TRBV3-1/TRBV3-2|16
CASSRLAGAPYNEQFF
TGTGCCAGCAGCCGGCTAGCGGGAGCCCCCTACAATGAGCAGTTCTTC
>few|TRBD1|TRBJ1-1|TRBV6-5|15
CASKFWGTGHTEAFF
TGTGCCAGCAAATTCTGGGGGACAGGGCACACTGAAGCTTTCTTT
>.|.|TRBJ2-5|TRBV27|14
CASAVGGIQETQYF
TGTGCCAGTGCGGTGGGCGGGATCCAAGAGACCCAGTACTTC
>.|.|TRBJ2-1|TRBV28|16
CASTYEQGSPNNEQFF
TGTGCCAGCACGTACGAACAGGGTAGTCCCAACAATGAGCAGTTCTTC
>.|.|TRBJ2-7|TRBV28|14
CASSQIEPMREQYF
TGTGCCAGCAGTCAAATTGAACCCATGAGGGAGCAGTACTTC
>.|.|TRBJ1-3|TRBV12-3/TRBV12-4|13
CASSFGGGDTIYF
TGTGCCAGCAGTTTTGGTGGGGGGGACACCATATATTTT
>.|.|TRBJ1-2|TRBV11-3|12
CASSKTDSGYTF
TGTGCCAGCAGTAAAACCGACTCGGGCTACACCTTC